The clone carrying this TCR beta chain occurred a few times. Its antigen is unknown. Each CDR3 protein gets one entry after TCRdb re-called the RT-PCR reads with MiXCR. Altogether 450,000 to 600,000 distinct CDR3 sequences are present, approximately 7.7% being singletons, with the ten largest covering 10% to 15%. These data come from a study of response to subunit inactivated influenza vaccine. Study outcomes and limitations: The authors proposed limited new T cell recruitment per seasonal influenza vaccination.

V gave up 0 bases and J gave up 8 bases; unmatched junction bases: 7. Germline CDR1 SGDLS, CDR2 YYNGEE. The CDR3 is 15 amino acids. The sequence derives from a man aged 50 to 69 who received an inactivated influenza vaccine. The chain employs TRBV9 and TRBJ2-3; 9 nucleotides agree with TRBD2. Sample: PBMCs from blood, taken less than 25 months after vaccination. CDR3 region: CASSVASSGIGTQYF. For the CDR3, the DNA is TGTGCCAGCAGCGTAGCGTCTAGCGGGATCGGTACGCAGTATTTT. Supplemented by reference TRBV9 and TRBJ2-3, the full variable domain reads DSGVTQTPKHLITATGQRVTLRCSPRSGDLSVYWYQQSLDQGLQFLIQYYNGEERAKGNILERFSAQQFPDLHSELNLSSLELGDSALYFCASSVASSGIGTQYFGPGTRLTVL.